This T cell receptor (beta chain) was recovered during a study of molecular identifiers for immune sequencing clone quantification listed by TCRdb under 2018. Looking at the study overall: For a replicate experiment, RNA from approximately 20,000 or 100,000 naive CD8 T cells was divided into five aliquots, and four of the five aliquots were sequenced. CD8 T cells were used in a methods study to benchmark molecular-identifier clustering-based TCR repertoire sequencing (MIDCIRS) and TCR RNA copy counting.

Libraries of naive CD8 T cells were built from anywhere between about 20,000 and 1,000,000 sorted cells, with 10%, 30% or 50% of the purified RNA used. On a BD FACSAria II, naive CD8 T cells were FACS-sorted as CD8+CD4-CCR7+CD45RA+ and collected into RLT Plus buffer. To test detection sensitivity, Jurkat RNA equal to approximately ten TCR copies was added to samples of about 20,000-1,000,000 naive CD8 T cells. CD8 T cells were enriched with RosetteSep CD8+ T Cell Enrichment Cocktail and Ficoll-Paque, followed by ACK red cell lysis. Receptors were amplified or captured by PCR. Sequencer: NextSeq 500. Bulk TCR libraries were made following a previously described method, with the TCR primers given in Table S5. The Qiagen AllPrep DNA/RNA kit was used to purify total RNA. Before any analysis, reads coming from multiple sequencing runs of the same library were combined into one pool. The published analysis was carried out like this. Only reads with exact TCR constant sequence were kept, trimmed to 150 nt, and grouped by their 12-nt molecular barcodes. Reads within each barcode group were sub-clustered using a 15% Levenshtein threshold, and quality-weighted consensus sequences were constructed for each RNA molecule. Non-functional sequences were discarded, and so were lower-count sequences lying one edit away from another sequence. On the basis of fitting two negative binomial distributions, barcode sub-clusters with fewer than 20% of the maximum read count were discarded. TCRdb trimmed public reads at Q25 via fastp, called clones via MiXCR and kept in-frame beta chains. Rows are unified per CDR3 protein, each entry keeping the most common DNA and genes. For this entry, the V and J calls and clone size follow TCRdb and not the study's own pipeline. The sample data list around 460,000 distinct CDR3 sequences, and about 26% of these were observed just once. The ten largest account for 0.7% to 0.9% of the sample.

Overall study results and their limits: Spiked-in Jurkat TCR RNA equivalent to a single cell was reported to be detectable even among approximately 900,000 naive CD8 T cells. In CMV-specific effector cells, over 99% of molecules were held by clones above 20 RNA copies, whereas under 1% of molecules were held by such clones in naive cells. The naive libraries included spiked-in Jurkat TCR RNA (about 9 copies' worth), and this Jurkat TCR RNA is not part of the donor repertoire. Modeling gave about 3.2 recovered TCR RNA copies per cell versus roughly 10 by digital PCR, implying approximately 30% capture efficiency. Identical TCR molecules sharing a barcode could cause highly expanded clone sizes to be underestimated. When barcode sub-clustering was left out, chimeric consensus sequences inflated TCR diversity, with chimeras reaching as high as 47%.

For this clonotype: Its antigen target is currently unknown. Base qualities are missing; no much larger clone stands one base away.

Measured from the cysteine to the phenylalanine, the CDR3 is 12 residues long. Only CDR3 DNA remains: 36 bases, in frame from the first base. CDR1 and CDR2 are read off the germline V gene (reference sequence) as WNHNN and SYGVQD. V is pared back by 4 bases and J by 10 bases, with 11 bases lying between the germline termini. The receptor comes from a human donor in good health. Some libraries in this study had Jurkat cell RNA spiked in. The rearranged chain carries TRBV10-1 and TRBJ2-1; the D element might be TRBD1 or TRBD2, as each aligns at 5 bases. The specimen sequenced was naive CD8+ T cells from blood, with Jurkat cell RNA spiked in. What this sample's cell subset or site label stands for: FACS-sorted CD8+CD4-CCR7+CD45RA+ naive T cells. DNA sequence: TGCGCCAGCAGTGGCCCGGGGCCCGAGCAGTTCTTC. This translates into CASSGPGPEQFF.